These T cell receptor beta chains were read from a single sample in a study of T cells after yellow fever vaccination. TCRdb recomputed calls from the 5' RACE reads with MiXCR, one row per CDR3 protein. The sample carries about 340,000 distinct CDR3 sequences, 8.5% to 10% recorded once. This sample comprised PBMCs, obtained on the day of the first yellow fever vaccination. The receptors originated from a man between 18 and 29 years old who received the YFV17D yellow fever vaccine. CDR3s include the opening cysteine and the closing phenylalanine or tryptophan. Fields, in order: V gene, J gene, clone size, D gene, CDR3 DNA, CDR3 protein. A D gene is named only where the DNA matches it firmly. Part of the rows lack a size; the others show once, few, many or a class for expanded clones.

TRBV20-1	TRBJ2-1	-	TRBD1	TGCAGTGCTACCGGGACAGGGGGGAGGAATGAGCAGTTCTTC	CSATGTGGRNEQFF
TRBV6-1	TRBJ1-5	few	-	TGTGCCAGCAGTGAGGTGGGGCAAGGTCAGCCCCAGCATTTT	CASSEVGQGQPQHF
TRBV20-1	TRBJ2-5	-	TRBD2	TGCAGTGCTAGCAGACTAGCAGTCGAGACCCAGTACTTC	CSASRLAVETQYF
TRBV20-1	TRBJ2-1	many	TRBD2	TGCAGTGCTACCCCGGGGGGTAGCGGGGGGGCCATCAATGAGCAGTTCTTC	CSATPGGSGGAINEQFF
TRBV9	TRBJ1-1	many	-	TGTGCCAGCACCTCCGGTCGGGAGGGTGTCACTGAAGCTTTCTTT	CASTSGREGVTEAFF
TRBV6-1	TRBJ1-5	few	-	TGTGCCAGCAGGCCTCATCAGGACAGCAATCAGCCCCAGCATTTT	CASRPHQDSNQPQHF
TRBV4-1	TRBJ2-5	few	-	TGCGCCAGCAGCCAAGACCTCAACAGGGACCAAGAGACCCAGTACTTC	CASSQDLNRDQETQYF
TRBV12-3/TRBV12-4	TRBJ2-7	few	-	TGTGCCAGCAGTTTAGTCCGGGGGGCGCCCTACGAGCAGTACTTC	CASSLVRGAPYEQYF
TRBV7-9	TRBJ2-3	many	-	TGTGCCAGCAGCTTAGGGGACCGTATTATTAGGGATACGCAGTATTTT	CASSLGDRIIRDTQYF
TRBV5-4	TRBJ1-4	-	TRBD1	TGTGCCAGCAGCGCAGCCCAACAGGGGGAAAAACTGTTTTTT	CASSAAQQGEKLFF
TRBV12-3/TRBV12-4	TRBJ2-3	few	-	TGTGCCAGCAGCCCCGTGGGGGCCACAGATACGCAGTATTTT	CASSPVGATDTQYF